This passage covers 21 T cell receptor beta chains from one sample sequenced in a study of CD8 T cells in ankylosing spondylitis. TCRdb re-analysed the 5' RACE reads in MiXCR, keeping a single row per CDR3 protein. Here the sample spans some 290,000 distinct CDR3 sequences, about 19% being singletons. Sequences were obtained from blood, either unsorted or a sorted T cell fraction (not recorded which). Source of these receptors: a male donor with ankylosing spondylitis or in good health (not recorded which).

This clonotype has a handful of counts. The rearrangement joins TRBV29-1 to TRBJ2-1; TRBD2 is a possible D gene (5 bases). Germline V gene sequence: CDR1 SQVTM, CDR2 ANQGSEA. Deletions cut 4 bases from V and 4 bases from J, with 17 bases between. The CDR3 sequence is 15 residues long. The chain's CDR3 is CSVVREVARYNEQFF. CDR3 DNA sequence: TGCAGCGTTGTACGAGAGGTAGCGAGGTACAATGAGCAGTTCTTC.

This clonotype was picked up one time. The chain combines TRBV7-6 with TRBJ2-2; the D gene is possibly TRBD2 (5 bases). Trimming cost V 0 bases and J 5 bases, with 10 bases left between them. The CDR3 contains 15 residues. Germline CDR1 reads SGHVS; CDR2 reads FNYEAQ. The CDR3 nucleotides read TGTGCCAGCAGCTTAGCGGCTAGCAGTACCGGGGAGCTGTTTTTT. It encodes CASSLAASSTGELFF.

The table lists this clonotype with a few counts. The rearrangement joins TRBV20-1 to TRBJ2-5, with 9 positions matching TRBD1. J lost 5 bases, V lost 5 bases, and 9 bases had no gene match. This CDR3 comprises 14 residues. Per the germline V gene, CDR1 is DFQATT and CDR2 is SNEGSKA (reference sequence). DNA for the CDR3: TGCAGTGCTCATCCCGGACAGGGGCGGGAGACCCAGTACTTC. Protein: CSAHPGQGRETQYF.

This clonotype appeared a few times. CDR3 loop: CASSLGLDRERGYTF. CDR3 in DNA: TGCGCCAGCAGCTTGGGGCTGGACAGGGAACGAGGCTACACCTTC. The chain links TRBV5-1 to TRBJ1-2; 8 bases map to TRBD1. This CDR3 is built from 15 residues. Trimming at V came to 0 bases and at J to 8 bases, leaving 9 bases not matched to a gene. Germline lookup yields CDR1 SGHRS and CDR2 YFSETQ.

The chain recombines TRBV5-1 with TRBJ2-1; D is unclear. CDR1 and CDR2 from the germline V gene are SGHRS and YFSETQ. Trimming pared 1 base from V and 9 bases from J, leaving 17 bases between. The CDR3 is 15 residues long. In DNA form, the CDR3 reads TGCGCCAGCAGCTTGTTTCCGGACCCTAATCTTGAGCAGTTCTTC. Protein product: CASSLFPDPNLEQFF.

A few counts support this clonotype. The genes are TRBV5-1 and TRBJ1-4, with D perhaps matching TRBD1 (6 bases). With 4 bases removed from V and 4 bases from J, the gap between germline ends came to 14 bases. The germline V gene has CDR1 SGHRS and CDR2 YFSETQ. The CDR3 loop spans 15 amino acids. CDR3 DNA: TGCGCCAGCAGCGGGGGACATCGGAATAATGAAAAACTGTTTTTT. The encoded protein is CASSGGHRNNEKLFF.

This clonotype was counted between two and nine times. V usage is TRBV9 and J usage is TRBJ2-4, with D tentatively TRBD2 (5 bases). The CDR3 extends over 16 amino acids. Deletions cut 3 bases from V and 0 bases from J, with 13 bases between. Germline assignment: CDR1 SGDLS and CDR2 YYNGEE. This chain's CDR3 is CASSEGAGLAKNIQYF. As DNA, the CDR3 is TGTGCCAGCAGCGAGGGAGCAGGATTAGCCAAAAACATTCAGTACTTC.

The V gene is TRBV20-1, the J gene TRBJ1-2; maybe TRBD1 (5 bases). V shed 3 bases and J shed 5 bases, with 16 bases lying between them. Germline V gene data show CDR1 as DFQATT and CDR2 as SNEGSKA (reference sequence). The CDR3 spans 14 residues. CDR3 sequence (DNA): TGCAGTGCTAGTGGCAGGGTGCAGGGTTATGGCTACACCTTC. It translates to CSASGRVQGYGYTF.

The chain carries TRBV3-1 and TRBJ1-6; 7 bases match TRBD1. The CDR3 has 15 amino acids. Trimming cost V 4 bases and J 9 bases; bases outside gene matches: 9. From germline, CDR1 is LGHDT and CDR2 YNNKEL (reference sequence). CDR3 loop: CASSPTQGSSSPLHF. CDR3 nucleotide sequence: TGTGCCAGCAGCCCGACACAGGGGTCAAGTTCACCCCTCCACTTT. Full variable domain (rest looked up from reference TRBV3-1 and TRBJ1-6): DTAVSQTPKYLVTQMGNDKSIKCEQNLGHDTMYWYKQDSKKFLKIMFSYNNKELIINETVPNRFSPKSPDKAHLNLHINSLELGDSAVYFCASSPTQGSSSPLHFGNGTRLTVT.

This clonotype has ten or more counts. This chain joins TRBV5-1 and TRBJ2-2; D possibly corresponds to TRBD2 (5 bases). Germline loops: CDR1 SGHRS, CDR2 YFSETQ. The CDR3 is 13 residues long. The V gene lost 4 bases and the J gene lost 7 bases, with 11 bases spanning the gap. The CDR3 sequence is CASSLHEGGELFF. DNA of the CDR3: TGCGCCAGCAGCCTCCACGAGGGCGGGGAGCTGTTTTTT.

This clonotype was seen only a few times. The V gene is TRBV24-1, the J gene TRBJ2-3, with 8 bases identical to TRBD1. This CDR3 is 15 amino acids long. The V segment lost 3 bases and the J segment 5 bases; nucleotides outside the gene matches: 6. Germline assignment: CDR1 KGHDR and CDR2 SFDVKD. The CDR3 region is CATSDRQGRRDTQYF. CDR3 nucleotide sequence: TGTGCCACCAGTGATAGACAGGGGAGGAGAGATACGCAGTATTTT.

The chain joins TRBV24-1 to TRBJ2-1, with 11 bases identical to TRBD1. The junction had 4 bases not matched to a gene; V was cut back by 9 bases and J by 7 bases. Germline lookup yields CDR1 KGHDR and CDR2 SFDVKD. The CDR3 has 13 residues. CDR3 coding DNA: TGTGCCACCGGGGGACAGGGGGTGAATGAGCAGTTCTTC. This translates into CATGGQGVNEQFF.

Remarks on this clonotype: Germline and junction disagree at one end, which may indicate a read error. The V and J genes are TRBV20-1 and TRBJ2-5, with D perhaps being TRBD1 or TRBD2 (5 bases each). Germline lookup yields CDR1 DFQATT and CDR2 SNEGSKA (reference sequence). The CDR3 length is 17 residues. The CDR3 DNA reads as TGCTGTGCTAGAGTTTGGAATAGAGGGGCGCTTTTAGAGACCCAGTACTTC. Translated: CCARVWNRGALLETQYF.

This clonotype was detected a few times. V gene TRBV6-6 combines with J gene TRBJ2-4; TRBD1 might be the D (5 bases). The CDR3 is made up of 16 amino acids. Between the trimmed V and J ends, which lost 2 bases and 2 bases, there was a span of 13 bases. The germline gives CDR1 MNHNY, CDR2 SVGAGI (reference sequence). Here the CDR3 reads CASSYGTRASKNIQYF. CDR3 DNA: TGTGCCAGCAGTTACGGTACCAGGGCGTCCAAAAACATTCAGTACTTC.

The chain links TRBV20-1 to TRBJ2-4; D might be TRBD2 (6 bases). In germline, CDR1 is DFQATT, CDR2 SNEGSKA (reference sequence). The CDR3 totals 14 residues. V was trimmed by 0 bases and J by 13 bases, leaving 19 bases between them. CDR3 bases: TGCAGTGCTAGAGATGGGTCGGCAATAGCGGACCAGTACTTC. As protein: CSARDGSAIADQYF.

This clonotype showed up just a few times. The J gene is TRBJ1-1, the V gene TRBV4-2, with TRBD1 matching 8 bases. CDR3 length: 14 amino acids. Germline V gene sequence: CDR1 LGHNA, CDR2 YNFKEQ. The ends lost 5 bases at V and 6 bases at J; junction bases unmatched: 8. The CDR3 region has the DNA TGTGCCAGCAGCTATGCATCAGGGGGCCCTGAAGCTTTCTTT. Translated: CASSYASGGPEAFF.

A few counts support this clonotype. V usage is TRBV12-3 or TRBV12-4 and J usage is TRBJ2-3, with 8 bases aligning to TRBD1. The CDR3 length is 15 residues. V dropped 2 bases and J dropped 5; count of bases not matched to a gene: 6. CDR3 DNA sequence: TGTGCCAGCAGTTTACGGCAGGGGGCCCTAGATACGCAGTATTTT. Its protein is CASSLRQGALDTQYF.

This clonotype occurred a few times. The chain has TRBV29-1 and TRBJ1-1, with D unresolved. V was pared by 0 bases and J by 4 bases, with 15 bases between. Germline CDR1 is SQVTM and CDR2 is ANQGSEA. This CDR3 region has 15 residues. Written as DNA, the CDR3 is TGCAGCGTTGAAGATCGGGCCAAACGAGGCACTGAAGCTTTCTTT. This sequence encodes CSVEDRAKRGTEAFF.

This clonotype was counted ten times or more. The chain is built from TRBV5-1 and TRBJ1-1; D is possibly TRBD1 (5 bases). Germline-derived CDR1 and CDR2 are SGHRS and YFSETQ. This CDR3 contains 16 residues. V lost 4 bases to trimming and J lost 0 bases, with 16 bases between them. CDR3 sequence (DNA): TGCGCCAGCAGCACACGAGGGGTGTCGCTGAACACTGAAGCTTTCTTT. This translates into CASSTRGVSLNTEAFF. Full variable domain (missing parts from reference TRBV5-1 and TRBJ1-1): KAGVTQTPRYLIKTRGQQVTLSCSPISGHRSVSWYQQTPGQGLQFLFEYFSETQRNKGNFPGRFSGRQFSNSRSEMNVSTLELGDSALYLCASSTRGVSLNTEAFFGQGTRLTVV.

This clonotype turned up a few times. CDR3: CSARWIAGTTDTQYF. The CDR3 nucleotides read TGCAGTGCTAGATGGATAGCGGGGACCACAGATACGCAGTATTTT. The chain recombines TRBV20-1 with TRBJ2-3; 8 bases are a match to TRBD2. Germline V gene lookup returns CDR1 DFQATT and CDR2 SNEGSKA (reference sequence). The CDR3 runs 15 residues. J lost 2 bases, V lost 2 bases, and 6 bases had no gene match.

This clonotype was detected many times. The chain links TRBV6-1 to TRBJ2-1; TRBD2 matches at 8 bases. Trimming at V came to 5 bases and at J to 6 bases, leaving 12 bases not matched to a gene. Germline-derived CDR1 and CDR2 are MNHNS and SASEGT. This CDR3 comprises 16 residues. CDR3 bases: TGTGCCAGCAGTCCCCAACCATTACTAGCGGTCAATGAGCAGTTCTTC. It codes for CASSPQPLLAVNEQFF.